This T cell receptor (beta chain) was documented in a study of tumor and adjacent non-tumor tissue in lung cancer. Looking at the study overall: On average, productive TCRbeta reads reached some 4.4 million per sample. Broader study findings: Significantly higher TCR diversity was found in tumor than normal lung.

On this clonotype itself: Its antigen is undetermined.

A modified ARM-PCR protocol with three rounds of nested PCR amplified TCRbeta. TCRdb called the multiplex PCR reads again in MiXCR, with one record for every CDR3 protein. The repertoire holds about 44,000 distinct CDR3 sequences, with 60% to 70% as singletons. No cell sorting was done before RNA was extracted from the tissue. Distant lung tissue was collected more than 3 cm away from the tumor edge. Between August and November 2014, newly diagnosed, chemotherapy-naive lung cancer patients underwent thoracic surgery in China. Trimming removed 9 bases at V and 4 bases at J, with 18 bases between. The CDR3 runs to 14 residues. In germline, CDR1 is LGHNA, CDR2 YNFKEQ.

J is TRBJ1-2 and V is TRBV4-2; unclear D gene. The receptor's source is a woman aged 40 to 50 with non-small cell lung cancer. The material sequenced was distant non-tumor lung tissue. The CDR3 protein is CARSPPLQSYGYTF. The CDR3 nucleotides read TGTGCCAGAAGTCCTCCACTGCAAAGCTATGGCTACACCTTC.